This entry concerns a single TCR beta chain. The target of this receptor is not known. No base quality information exists; no much larger clone differs at one position. These data belong to a study of cytomegalovirus exposure and HLA in healthy donors (dated 2017 in TCRdb). Turning to the overall study: A later analysis indicated that the roughly 130 validation repertoires were generated on the platform also employed for the 720 or so repertoires of the first cohort. The study aimed to test whether signatures of past pathogen exposure could be identified by cataloging public T cell receptors. Along with the roughly 670-subject first cohort, a separate validation cohort of over a hundred different subjects was used. The study combined high-throughput TCR immunosequencing, statistical association of individual TCRs with disease status, and machine learning to predict cytomegalovirus infection status. The full study reports these points: A total of 164 TCR beta chains were listed by the study as associated with cytomegalovirus. The validation cohort had no HLA typing available for a later analysis, so co-occurrence within that cohort was assessed over all 120 repertoires. In a later analysis, TCRs clustered in the first cohort were found to also tend to co-occur in the 130 or so validation repertoires, with approximately 95% of cluster scores above 0. Most TCR sequences were seen in very few donors, while some public TCRs were found in many individuals. The classifier was reported to diagnose cytomegalovirus status with high specificity and sensitivity in both the original cohort and the validation cohort. According to the authors, the approach could potentially be generalized to other disease states and immunological phenotypes. A few of the identified cytomegalovirus-associated TCR beta chains were confirmed in vitro to be specific for cytomegalovirus antigens.

From the germline V gene, CDR1 is LGHNA and CDR2 is YNFKEQ. The CDR3 has 18 amino acids, counting the end cysteine and phenylalanine. This entry keeps only the CDR3 DNA: 54 bases, framed from base 1. The germline V and J ends show losses of 0 bases and 7 bases respectively, and no gene match explains 8 bases of the junction. The protocol used for the library was the immunoSEQ multiplex PCR assay. The published analysis was carried out like this. A statistical classification framework was built to diagnose cytomegalovirus status from the catalog of TCR beta chain sequences. This is the immuneACCESS table as TCRdb keeps it, with only in-frame sequences that have V and J called. A part of the clones is gone; compared with another copy, unresolved V genes explain less than half, and the rest is unexplained. V and J calls and clone size are those listed in that table; D and trimming were worked out from the DNA. The sample data list approximately 60,000 clones, and more than 80% of these were observed just once. Jointly, the top ten make up 3% to 3.5% of the sample.

The donors belonged to the validation cohort of about 130 subjects, which was separate from the roughly 680-subject first cohort. Here the chain combines TRBV4-2 and TRBJ2-1; 14 nucleotides in the junction match TRBD2. Sequencing was done on a sample of PBMCs. This clonotype was sampled from a man aged 18 to 30 in good health and CMV-seronegative. DNA sequence: TGTGCCAGCAGCCAAGACCCCCGACTAGCGGGAGGGCCTAATGAGCAGTTCTTC. It specifies CASSQDPRLAGGPNEQFF.